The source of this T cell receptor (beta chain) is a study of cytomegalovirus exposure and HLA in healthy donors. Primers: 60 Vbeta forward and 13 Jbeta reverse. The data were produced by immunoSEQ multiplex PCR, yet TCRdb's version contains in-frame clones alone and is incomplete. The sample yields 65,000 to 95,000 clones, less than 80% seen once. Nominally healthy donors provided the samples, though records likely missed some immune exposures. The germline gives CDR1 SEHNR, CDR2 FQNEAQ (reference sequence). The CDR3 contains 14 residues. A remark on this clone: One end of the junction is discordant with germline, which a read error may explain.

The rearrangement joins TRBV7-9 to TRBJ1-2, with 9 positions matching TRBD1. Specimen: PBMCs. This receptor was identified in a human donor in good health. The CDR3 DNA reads TGTGCCAGCAGTACAGGGGGCGCTTTCTATGGCTACCCCTTC. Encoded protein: CASSTGGAFYGYPF.